This TCR beta chain was obtained from a study of OX40 agonist ivuxolimab in advanced cancers. On the study more broadly: A diagnosis of hepatocellular carcinoma, melanoma, renal cell or head and neck cancer was present in dose-escalation patients. Study-level findings and limits: With doses of 0.1 to 3.0 mg/kg, CD4+ and CD8+ blood T cells had undergone clonal expansion by week 6.

Assay: immunoSEQ multiplex PCR; the TCRdb copy retains only in-frame clones and omits some. The sample gives 60,000 to 65,000 clones, roughly 86% of which show up once; roughly 9.8% is in the top ten. With regard to this clone: Its antigen is unidentified.

Trimming stripped 4 bases from V and 2 bases from J, with 17 bases between. This CDR3 is built from 17 residues. CDR1 and CDR2 from the germline V gene are LGHNA and YNFKEQ. The receptor's source is an adult with an advanced solid tumor such as melanoma, head and neck, liver or kidney cancer. The sequences come from CD4+ or CD8+ T cells sorted from blood, collected in a trial of the OX40 agonist ivuxolimab. This chain connects TRBV4-2 to TRBJ1-4; perhaps TRBD1 as D (5 bases). CDR3: CASSLSYSGATNEKLFF. For the CDR3, the DNA is TGTGCCAGCAGCCTCTCCTACTCCGGGGCCACTAATGAAAAACTGTTTTTT.